The text below deals with one TCR beta chain. Data came from immunoSEQ multiplex PCR; TCRdb stores just in-frame clones and leaves some out. Among 50,000 or so clones listed, more than 80% were seen once. This entry belongs to a study of T cell changes during pregnancy in multiple sclerosis. This specimen was CD4+ T cells from peripheral blood mononuclear cells, taken before pregnancy. The clonotype comes from a female donor with multiple sclerosis, enrolled in a pregnancy study.

The CDR3 spells CASSLQGWRNQPQHF. CDR3 coding DNA: TGCGCCAGCAGCTTACAGGGGTGGCGCAATCAGCCCCAGCATTTT. The rearrangement joins TRBV5-1 to TRBJ1-5; 7 bases match TRBD1. Germline V gene lookup returns CDR1 SGHRS and CDR2 YFSETQ. With V trimmed by 2 bases and J by 2 bases, 4 bases remained unmatched. The CDR3 sequence is 15 residues long.